This paragraph covers one T cell receptor (beta chain) sequence. No cognate antigen has been identified for it. Per-nucleotide qualities are absent, and no much larger clonotype sits a single base away. The sample originates from a study of T cell responses to AZD1222 COVID-19 vaccine (dated by TCRdb to the early 2020s). With respect to the entire study: A total of 230 or so trial participants underwent TCR sequencing, of whom some 210 received two doses of AZD1222 and approximately 25 received two doses of the MenACWY control vaccine. Enrollment into the trials was organized by age into subgroups of 18-55, 56-69 and 70-plus years, and those subgroups contained roughly 150, 30 and 60 TCR-sequenced participants, respectively.

From V the trimming removes 4 bases and from J it removes 4 bases, while the gene matches leave 9 bases of the junction unaccounted for. Sequences KGHSH (CDR1) and LQKENI (CDR2) are obtained from the germline V gene. The CDR3, cysteine through phenylalanine, is 16 amino acids long. The DNA shown is the 48-base CDR3, in frame from base 1. The time point label corresponds to: about 28 days (+/-7) after the second vaccine dose. AZD1222 recipients with second doses at about 4 weeks or about 12 weeks were pooled, because spike-specific TCR depth and breadth did not differ between schedules. Samples from vaccinated people were obtained from the UK trials COV001 and COV002, which included a single-blind randomized controlled phase 2/3 trial of AZD1222 (ChAdOx1 nCoV-19) in healthy adults. For TCRbeta chain sequencing, PBMC samples from trial participants were taken at day 0 and at day 28 after the second dose.

Findings and caveats that apply to the study as a whole: Only five or six AZD1222 recipients were SARS-CoV-2 seropositive at baseline, limiting conclusions about previously exposed vaccinees. Participants were mostly white British and included more females than males, and it was suggested by the authors that clonal diversity may have been underestimated. In the small 56-69-year group, the increase in depth fell short of significance, most likely because of low power. Because no day 14 peak-response samples were available, repertoires were characterized only after the peak T cell response. Reportedly, close to half of the unique spike-specific TCRs recognized epitopes lying outside the regions that are mutated in the B.1.351 and B.1.1.7 variants. After two AZD1222 doses, spike-specific TCR breadth and depth were significantly higher than at day 0 and than in MenACWY recipients. The whole spike protein was spanned by vaccine-associated CD4 TCRs, and dominant responses were seen in regions 160-218 and 743-854.

The CDR3 regions of human TCRbeta chains were analyzed by immunosequencing. From the authors' description of their analysis: TCRs in the repertoires were compared against a reference library of SARS-CoV-2-specific TCRs that had been generated with the MIRA antigen-specificity platform. Breadth was defined as the fraction of unique TCRs that were SARS-CoV-2-associated. Depth was defined as the fraction of total T cells that were SARS-CoV-2-associated. Each spike-specific TCR was assigned to its reactive spike region and to a CD4 or CD8 class using the MIRA data. Log10-transformed breadth and depth values were compared by one-way ANOVA with Sidak's multiple comparisons tests. TCRdb obtained this table from immuneACCESS and retained in-frame rearrangements with V and J assigned. These tables miss some clones; where compared with another copy, unresolved V genes account for less than half of the shortfall, and the remainder is unexplained. That table gives V, J and clone size, and the DNA gave D and trimming. The sample table records some 150,000 clones; roughly 90% of these occur just once. The top ten constitute roughly 4% of the sample.

The sample was peripheral blood, taken 28 days after the second AZD1222 dose. The sequence links TRBV18 to TRBJ1-5, and 8 junction bases match TRBD1. The TCR originated in an adult who received the AZD1222 COVID-19 vaccine. The nucleotide sequence is given as TGTGCCAGCTCACAAGGACAGGGAACCCTGAATCAGCCCCAGCATTTT. This is translated as CASSQGQGTLNQPQHF.